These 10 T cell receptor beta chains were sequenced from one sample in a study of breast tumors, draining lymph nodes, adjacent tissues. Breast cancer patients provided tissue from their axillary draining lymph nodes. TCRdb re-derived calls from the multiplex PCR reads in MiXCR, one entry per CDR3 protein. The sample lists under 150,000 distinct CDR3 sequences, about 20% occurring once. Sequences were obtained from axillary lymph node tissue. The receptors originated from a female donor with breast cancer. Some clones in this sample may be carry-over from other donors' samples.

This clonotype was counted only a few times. CDR3: CASSLGLVGMGTQYF. In nucleotides, the CDR3 is TGTGCCAGCAGCCTCGGACTTGTCGGCATGGGAACCCAGTACTTC. The chain couples TRBV3-1 to TRBJ2-5, with a possible D match to TRBD2 (5 bases). The CDR3 extends over 15 amino acids. Germline CDR1 LGHDT, CDR2 YNNKEL (reference sequence). V was pared by 4 bases and J by 8 bases, with 20 bases between.

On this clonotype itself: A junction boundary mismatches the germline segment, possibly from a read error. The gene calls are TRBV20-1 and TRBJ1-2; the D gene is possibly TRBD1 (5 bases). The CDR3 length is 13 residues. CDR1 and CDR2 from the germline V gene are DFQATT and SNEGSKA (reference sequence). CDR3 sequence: CIARDGTGEGYTF. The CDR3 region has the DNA TGCATTGCTAGAGATGGGACGGGGGAAGGCTACACCTTC.

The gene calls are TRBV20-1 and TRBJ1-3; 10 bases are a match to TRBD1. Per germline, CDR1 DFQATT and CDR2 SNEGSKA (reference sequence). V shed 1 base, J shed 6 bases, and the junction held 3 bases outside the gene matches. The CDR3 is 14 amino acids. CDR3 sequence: CSARAGQGTNTIYF. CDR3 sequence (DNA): TGCAGTGCTAGAGCGGGACAGGGGACAAACACCATATATTTT.

CDR3 sequence (DNA): TGTGCCAGCAGTGACTGGGCAGGGTTGAACACTGAAGCTTTCTTT. Its translation: CASSDWAGLNTEAFF. This chain connects TRBV6-1 to TRBJ1-1; D perhaps matches TRBD1 (5 bases). V was shortened by 3 bases and J by 0 bases, with 11 bases between the two germline ends. The CDR3 runs to 15 residues. Germline-derived CDR1 and CDR2 are MNHNS and SASEGT.

In DNA form, the CDR3 reads TGTGCCAGCCGGTGGCAGGGAGGGAACACCGGGGAGCTGTTTTTT. Its protein is CASRWQGGNTGELFF. The chain joins TRBV27 to TRBJ2-2; D is perhaps TRBD2 (6 bases). The CDR3 is 15 residues long. Trimming removed 8 bases at V and 1 base at J, with 14 bases between. Germline-derived CDR1 and CDR2 are MNHEY and SMNVEV (reference sequence).

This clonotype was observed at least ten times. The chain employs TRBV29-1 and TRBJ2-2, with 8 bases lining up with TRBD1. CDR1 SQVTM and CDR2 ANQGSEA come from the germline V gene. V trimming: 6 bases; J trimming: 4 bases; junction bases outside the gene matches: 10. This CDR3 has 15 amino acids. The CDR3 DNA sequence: TGCAGCGTAACGGCGGGACAGGCTATCACCGGGGAGCTGTTTTTT. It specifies CSVTAGQAITGELFF.

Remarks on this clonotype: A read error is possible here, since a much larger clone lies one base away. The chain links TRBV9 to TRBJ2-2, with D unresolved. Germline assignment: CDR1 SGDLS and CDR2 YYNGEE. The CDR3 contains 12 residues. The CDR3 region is CASSSHTRELFF. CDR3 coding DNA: TGTGCCAGCAGCTCACACACCCGGGAGCTGTTTTTT.

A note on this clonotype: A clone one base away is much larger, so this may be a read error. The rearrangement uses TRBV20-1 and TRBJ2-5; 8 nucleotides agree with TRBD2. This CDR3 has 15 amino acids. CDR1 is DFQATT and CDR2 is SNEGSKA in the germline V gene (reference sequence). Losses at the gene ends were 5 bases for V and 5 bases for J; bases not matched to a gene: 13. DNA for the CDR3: TGCAGTGCTGGGGGACCAGCGGGGGCCGGGGAGACCCAGTACTTC. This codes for CSAGGPAGAGETQYF.

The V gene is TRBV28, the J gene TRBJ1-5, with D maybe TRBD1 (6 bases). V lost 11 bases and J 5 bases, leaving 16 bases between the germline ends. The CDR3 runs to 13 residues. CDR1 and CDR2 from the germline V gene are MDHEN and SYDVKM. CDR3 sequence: CAGGGGMYQPQHF. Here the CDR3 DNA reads TGTGCCGGGGGCGGGGGGATGTATCAGCCCCAGCATTTT.

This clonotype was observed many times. In nucleotides, the CDR3 is TGTGCCAGCAGACCCGGGACAGCATACAATGAGCAGTTCTTC. This sequence encodes CASRPGTAYNEQFF. The chain is built from TRBV2 and TRBJ2-1; the match to TRBD1 covers 7 bases. Germline CDR1 and CDR2: SNHLY and FYNNEI. V lost 6 bases to trimming and J lost 4 bases; unmatched junction nucleotides: 6. This CDR3 has 14 amino acids.